These 10 T cell receptor beta chains came from one sample sequenced in a study of T cells expressing NK-cell markers. Reanalyzing the 5' RACE reads, TCRdb keeps one entry per CDR3 protein, without DNA. Its table lists approximately 440,000 distinct CDR3 sequences. Sequenced sample: blood T cells: a sorted CD56 or NKG2C T cell subset, CD4+ or CD8+ T cells, or bulk PBMC T cells (not recorded which). All receptors derive from a woman aged 50 to 60 in good health.

The chain links TRBV2 to TRBJ2-1; TCRdb selects TRBD2, and the lack of DNA leaves this call unchecked. The germline CDR1 and CDR2 sequences are SNHLY and FYNNEI. The CDR3 contains 15 residues. CDR3 sequence reads: CASSRLLSGRAGAFF.

The chain combines TRBV29-1 with TRBJ2-5; the D gene TCRdb calls, TRBD1, cannot be checked with no DNA. CDR1 and CDR2 from the germline V gene are SQVTM and ANQGSEA. This CDR3 is 14 amino acids long. The CDR3: CSVERNRAGETQYF.

This chain uses TRBV5-1 with TRBJ2-3; absent DNA, TCRdb's TRBD2 call cannot be checked. The CDR3 spans 18 residues. Germline-derived CDR1 and CDR2 are SGHRS and YFSETQ. The CDR3 here is CASSSTGTSPPGSTSQYF.

The rearrangement joins TRBV7-6 to TRBJ2-3; no DNA is available, so the TRBD2 call from TCRdb remains unchecked. The CDR3 runs to 16 residues. The germline V gene has CDR1 SGHVS and CDR2 FNYEAQ. The chain's CDR3 is CASSLGTSGSADTQYF.

V is TRBV27 and J is TRBJ2-2; lacking DNA, the TRBD2 call made by TCRdb goes unchecked. CDR1 is MNHEY, CDR2 SMNVEV, per germline (reference sequence). This CDR3 has 17 amino acids. CDR3: CASSLTTSGGYTGELFF.

This chain uses TRBV4-1 with TRBJ2-2; TCRdb proposes TRBD2, but this gene call is untestable without DNA. Germline CDR1 MGHRA, CDR2 YSYEKL. This CDR3 is built from 16 residues. The chain's CDR3 is CASSQEASGRFGELFF.

The V call is TRBV5-1, the J call TRBJ2-3; TCRdb indicates TRBD1, and absent DNA this call remains unverified. The germline V gene has CDR1 SGHRS and CDR2 YFSETQ. The CDR3 totals 16 residues. The CDR3 here is CASSGWTGGETDTQYF.

V gene TRBV4-2 combines with J gene TRBJ2-5; TCRdb returns TRBD2, unconfirmable since there is no DNA. The length of the CDR3 is 16 residues. The germline V gene has CDR1 LGHNA and CDR2 YNFKEQ. The CDR3 region is CASSQNTGLAQETQYF.

The chain employs TRBV20-1 and TRBJ2-1; TCRdb names TRBD2, which stays unverified in the absence of DNA. Germline V gene data show CDR1 as DFQATT and CDR2 as SNEGSKA (reference sequence). The CDR3 runs 15 residues. CDR3 region: CSASPGSSGSNEQFF.

The chain joins TRBV10-2 to TRBJ2-7; the D call from TCRdb, TRBD2, cannot be confirmed without DNA. Germline CDR1 is WSHSY and CDR2 is SAAADI. This CDR3 comprises 14 residues. The CDR3: CASSEYPTSNEQYF.